The 7 T cell receptor beta chains below come from one sample, sequenced in a study of T cell repertoires in cytomegalovirus infection. Each CDR3 protein gets one entry after TCRdb re-called the reads with MiXCR. The sample holds fewer than 250,000 distinct CDR3 sequences, about 23% seen once. Sequencing was carried out using CD8+ T cells from PBMCs. These receptors came from a human donor in good health (CMV status not recorded). Some clones in this sample may be carry-over from other donors' samples.

J is TRBJ1-1 and V is TRBV6-2 or TRBV6-3, with D possibly being TRBD1 (5 bases). The V end lost 4 bases, the J end lost 4 bases, and 19 bases lay between the germline ends. CDR1 and CDR2 (germline): MNHEY, SVGEGT. The CDR3 covers 16 residues. CDR3 in DNA: TGTGCCAGCAGTTCCTGGTTTGGGGGTTCGGGCACTGAAGCTTTCTTT. It encodes CASSSWFGGSGTEAFF.

This clonotype has ten or more counts. The rearrangement joins TRBV10-3 to TRBJ2-3, with unresolved D. Germline CDR1 is ENHRY and CDR2 is SYGVKD. The CDR3 runs 14 residues. V gave up 4 bases and J gave up 4 bases, with 12 bases separating them. The CDR3 DNA is TGTGCCATCAGTGGAAGGATGGGTCCAGATACGCAGTATTTT. This codes for CAISGRMGPDTQYF.

This clonotype has a handful of counts. The chain is built from TRBV20-1 and TRBJ2-5; D gene uncertain. V lost 6 bases and J 2 bases, leaving 19 bases between the germline ends. This CDR3 has 15 amino acids. Germline loops: CDR1 DFQATT, CDR2 SNEGSKA (reference sequence). The CDR3 region has the DNA TGCAGTGCCAGCCGAATTTGGACGGTTCAAGAGACCCAGTACTTC. Translation: CSASRIWTVQETQYF.

This chain connects TRBV20-1 to TRBJ2-5; D remains unclear. Germline loops: CDR1 DFQATT, CDR2 SNEGSKA (reference sequence). The V and J ends lost 3 bases and 1 base respectively, with 9 bases between them. The CDR3 totals 13 residues. DNA for the CDR3: TGCAGTGCTAGGATATGGACCCAAGAGACCCAGTACTTC. Encoded protein: CSARIWTQETQYF.

This clonotype is medium-sized in the sample. This chain joins TRBV6-2 or TRBV6-3 and TRBJ1-5, with D perhaps matching TRBD1 (6 bases). Deletions cut 7 bases from V and 5 bases from J, with 18 bases between. CDR3 size: 15 residues. CDR1 is MNHEY and CDR2 is SVGEGT in the germline V gene. CDR3 DNA sequence: TGTGCCAGCAATAACGCCGGACAGAGTTATCAGCCCCAGCATTTT. Residues: CASNNAGQSYQPQHF.

In nucleotides, the CDR3 is TGTGCCAGCCGGGACCCCACCGGGGAGCTGTTTTTT. This encodes CASRDPTGELFF. The chain recombines TRBV12-3 or TRBV12-4 with TRBJ2-2, with D perhaps TRBD1 or TRBD2 (5 bases each). V dropped 8 bases and J dropped 4 bases, with 8 bases sitting between them. This CDR3 has 12 amino acids.

V gene TRBV19 combines with J gene TRBJ2-7; 9 positions agree with TRBD1. CDR1 is LNHDA and CDR2 is SQIVND in the germline V gene (reference sequence). This CDR3 has 14 amino acids. The ends lost 5 bases at V and 5 bases at J; junction bases unmatched: 7. CDR3 sequence: CASSLQGANNEQYF. CDR3 coding DNA: TGTGCCAGTAGTCTACAGGGGGCGAACAACGAGCAGTACTTC.